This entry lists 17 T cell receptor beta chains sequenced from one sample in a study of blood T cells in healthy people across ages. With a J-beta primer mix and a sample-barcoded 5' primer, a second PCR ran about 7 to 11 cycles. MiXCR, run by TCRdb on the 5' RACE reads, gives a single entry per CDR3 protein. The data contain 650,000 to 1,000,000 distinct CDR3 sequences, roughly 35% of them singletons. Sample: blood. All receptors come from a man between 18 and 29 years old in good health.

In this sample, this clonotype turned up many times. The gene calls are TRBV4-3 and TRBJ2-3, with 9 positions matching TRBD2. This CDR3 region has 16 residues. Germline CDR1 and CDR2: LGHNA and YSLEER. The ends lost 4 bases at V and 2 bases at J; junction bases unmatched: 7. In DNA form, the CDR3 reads TGCGCCAGCAGCCCTGGGGTAGCGGGGGACACAGATACGCAGTATTTT. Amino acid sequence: CASSPGVAGDTDTQYF.

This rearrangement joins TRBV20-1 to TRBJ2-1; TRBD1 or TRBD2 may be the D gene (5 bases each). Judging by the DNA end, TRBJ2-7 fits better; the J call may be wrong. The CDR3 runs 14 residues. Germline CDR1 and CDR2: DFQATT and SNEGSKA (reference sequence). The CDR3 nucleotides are TGCAGTGCCACCCGGGACGGAGCCTACAATGAGCAGTACTTC. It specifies CSATRDGAYNEQYF.

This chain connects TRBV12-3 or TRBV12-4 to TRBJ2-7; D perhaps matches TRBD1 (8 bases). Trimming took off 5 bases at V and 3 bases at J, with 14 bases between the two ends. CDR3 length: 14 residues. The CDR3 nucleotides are TGTGCCAGCAGTCTACAGGGGGGGTACTACGAGCAGTACTTC. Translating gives CASSLQGGYYEQYF.

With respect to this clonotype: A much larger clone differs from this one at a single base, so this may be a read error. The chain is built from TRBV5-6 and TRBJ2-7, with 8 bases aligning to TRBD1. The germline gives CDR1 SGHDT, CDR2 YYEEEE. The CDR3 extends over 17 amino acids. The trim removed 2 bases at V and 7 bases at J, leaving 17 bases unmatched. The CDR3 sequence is CASSLLSGQGPYNEQYF. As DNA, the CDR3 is TGTGCCAGCAGCTTACTGTCCGGACAGGGTCCCTACAATGAGCAGTACTTC.

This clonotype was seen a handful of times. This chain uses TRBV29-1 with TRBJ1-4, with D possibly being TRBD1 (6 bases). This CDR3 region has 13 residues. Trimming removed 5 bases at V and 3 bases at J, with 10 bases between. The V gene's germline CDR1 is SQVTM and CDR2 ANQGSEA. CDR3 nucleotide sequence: TGCAGCGTTACAGGGCTGTCTAATGAAAAACTGTTTTTT. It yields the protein CSVTGLSNEKLFF. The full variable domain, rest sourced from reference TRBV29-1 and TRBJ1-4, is SAVISQKPSRDICQRGTSLTIQCQVDSQVTMMFWYRQQPGQSLTLIATANQGSEATYESGFVIDKFPISRPNLTFSTLTVSNMSPEDSSIYLCSVTGLSNEKLFFGSGTQLSVL.

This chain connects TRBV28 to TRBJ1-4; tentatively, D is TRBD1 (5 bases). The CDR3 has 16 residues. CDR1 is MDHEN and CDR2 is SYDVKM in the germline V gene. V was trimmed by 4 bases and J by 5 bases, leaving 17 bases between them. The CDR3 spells CASSSYPDTRNEKLFF. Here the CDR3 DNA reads TGTGCCAGCAGTTCCTACCCGGACACTAGAAATGAAAAACTGTTTTTT.

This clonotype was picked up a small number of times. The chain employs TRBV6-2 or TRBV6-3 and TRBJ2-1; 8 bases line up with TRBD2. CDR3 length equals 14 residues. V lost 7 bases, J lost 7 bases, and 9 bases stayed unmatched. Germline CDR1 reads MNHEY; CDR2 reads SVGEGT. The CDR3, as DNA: TGTGCCAGCATCTACAGCATAGCGGGGAATGAGCAGTTCTTC. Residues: CASIYSIAGNEQFF.

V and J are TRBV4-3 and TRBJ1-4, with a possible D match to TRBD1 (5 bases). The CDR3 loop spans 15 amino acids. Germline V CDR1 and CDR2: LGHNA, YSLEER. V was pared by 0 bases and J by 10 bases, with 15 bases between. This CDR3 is CASSQDLGHRGKLFF. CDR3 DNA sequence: TGCGCCAGCAGCCAAGATTTAGGACATCGGGGAAAACTGTTTTTT.

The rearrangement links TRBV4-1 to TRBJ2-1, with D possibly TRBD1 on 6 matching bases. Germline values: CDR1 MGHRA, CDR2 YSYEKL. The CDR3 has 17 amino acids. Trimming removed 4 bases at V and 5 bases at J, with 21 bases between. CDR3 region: CASSLDKQGLSHNEQFF. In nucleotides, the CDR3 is TGCGCCAGCAGCCTGGATAAACAGGGTCTATCCCACAATGAGCAGTTCTTC.

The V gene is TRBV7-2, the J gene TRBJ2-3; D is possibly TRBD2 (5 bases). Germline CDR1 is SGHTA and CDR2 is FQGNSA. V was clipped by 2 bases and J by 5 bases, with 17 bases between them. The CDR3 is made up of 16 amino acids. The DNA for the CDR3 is TGTGCCAGCAGCTTAAATGGGCCTAGCATAGGAGATACGCAGTATTTT. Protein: CASSLNGPSIGDTQYF.

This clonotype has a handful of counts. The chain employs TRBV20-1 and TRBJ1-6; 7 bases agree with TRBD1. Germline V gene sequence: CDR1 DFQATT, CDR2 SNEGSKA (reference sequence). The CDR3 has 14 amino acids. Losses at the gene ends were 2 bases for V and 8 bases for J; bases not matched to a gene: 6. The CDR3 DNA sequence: TGCAGTGCTAGATTCCCCGGGACAGATTCACCCCTCCACTTT. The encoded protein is CSARFPGTDSPLHF.

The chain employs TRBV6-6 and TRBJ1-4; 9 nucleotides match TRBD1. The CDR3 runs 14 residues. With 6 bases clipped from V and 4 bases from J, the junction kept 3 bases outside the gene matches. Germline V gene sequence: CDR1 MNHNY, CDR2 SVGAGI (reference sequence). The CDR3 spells CASSRQGVNEKLFF. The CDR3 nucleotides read TGTGCCAGCAGCAGACAGGGGGTTAATGAAAAACTGTTTTTT.

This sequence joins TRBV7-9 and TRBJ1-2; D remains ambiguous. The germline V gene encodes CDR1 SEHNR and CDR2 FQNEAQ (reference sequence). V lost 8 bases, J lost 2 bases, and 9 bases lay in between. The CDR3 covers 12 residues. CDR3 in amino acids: CASGIMNYGYTF. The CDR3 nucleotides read TGTGCCAGCGGCATAATGAACTATGGCTACACCTTC.

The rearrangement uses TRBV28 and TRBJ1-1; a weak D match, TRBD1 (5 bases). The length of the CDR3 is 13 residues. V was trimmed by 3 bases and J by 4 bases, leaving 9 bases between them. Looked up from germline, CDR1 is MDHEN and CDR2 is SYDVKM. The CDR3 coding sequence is TGTGCCAGCAGTTTGACAGATATCACTGAAGCTTTCTTT. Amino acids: CASSLTDITEAFF. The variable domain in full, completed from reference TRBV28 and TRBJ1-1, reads DVKVTQSSRYLVKRTGEKVFLECVQDMDHENMFWYRQDPGLGLRLIYFSYDVKMKEKGDIPEGYSVSREKKERFSLILESASTNQTSMYLCASSLTDITEAFFGQGTRLTVV.

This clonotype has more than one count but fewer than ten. CDR3 DNA: TGCGCCAGCAGCTTGGCGGGGATACGGGGATATTCACCCCTCCACTTT. Amino acids: CASSLAGIRGYSPLHF. The genes are TRBV5-1 and TRBJ1-6; D is uncertain. This CDR3 comprises 16 residues. V lost 0 bases to trimming and J lost 8 bases, with 15 bases between them. Germline V gene lookup returns CDR1 SGHRS and CDR2 YFSETQ.

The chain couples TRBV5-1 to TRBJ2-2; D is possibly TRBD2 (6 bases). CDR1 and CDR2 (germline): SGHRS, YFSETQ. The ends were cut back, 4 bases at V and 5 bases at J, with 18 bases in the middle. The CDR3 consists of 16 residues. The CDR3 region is CASSRRLGVETGELFF. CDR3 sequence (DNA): TGCGCCAGCAGCCGGAGACTAGGGGTGGAGACCGGGGAGCTGTTTTTT.

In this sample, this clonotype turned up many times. The CDR3 here is CASSSQGSGYGYTF. CDR3 nucleotide sequence: TGTGCCAGCAGTTCCCAGGGTTCGGGCTATGGCTACACCTTC. The chain couples TRBV6-2 or TRBV6-3 to TRBJ1-2, with a weak D call TRBD1 (5 bases). With 4 bases removed from V and 4 bases from J, the gap between germline ends came to 13 bases. The CDR3 is made up of 14 amino acids. The germline gives CDR1 MNHEY, CDR2 SVGEGT.